These T cell receptor beta chains were read from a single sample in a study of OX40 agonist ivuxolimab in advanced cancers. The data were produced by immunoSEQ multiplex PCR, yet TCRdb's version contains in-frame clones alone and is incomplete. Counted here are about 73,000 clones, 80% to 90% occurring once; the ten biggest clones make up over 9.5%. The sequencing used CD4+ or CD8+ T cells sorted from blood, collected in a trial of the OX40 agonist ivuxolimab. The receptors come from an adult with an advanced solid tumor such as melanoma, head and neck, liver or kidney cancer. Each CDR3 is given with its conserved first and last residue. A D gene is named only where the DNA matches it firmly. Rows give clone size only sometimes, using once, few, many, or a class for an expanded clone.

D	size	J	V	CDR3	DNA
NA	NA	TRBJ1-4	TRBV5-8	CASSSNRDGSTLNEKLFF	TGTGCCAGCAGCTCGAATCGGGACGGCTCGACCCTAAATGAAAAACTGTTTTTT
NA	NA	TRBJ2-7	TRBV7-2	CASSLVEGVLYEQYF	TGTGCCAGCAGCTTAGTGGAGGGAGTTTTATACGAGCAGTACTTC
NA	NA	TRBJ1-2	TRBV7-8	CASSLRTDPFFGYTF	TGTGCCAGCAGCTTAAGAACAGACCCCTTTTTTGGCTACACCTTC
TRBD1	NA	TRBJ2-1	TRBV9	CASSVGGRGYEQFF	TGTGCCAGCAGCGTAGGTGGCAGGGGGTATGAGCAGTTCTTC
NA	NA	TRBJ1-5	TRBV6-1	CASSEARGFGYSNQPQHF	TGTGCCAGCAGTGAAGCGAGGGGTTTCGGGTATAGCAATCAGCCCCAGCATTTT
NA	NA	TRBJ2-2	TRBV13	CASSSDDVHGELFF	TGTGCCAGCAGCTCGGACGACGTCCACGGGGAGCTGTTTTTT
TRBD1	NA	TRBJ2-7	TRBV2	CASSDLPGQGFHEQYF	TGTGCCAGCAGTGACTTACCCGGACAGGGGTTTCACGAGCAGTACTTC
NA	NA	TRBJ2-7	TRBV7-9	CAIQTGYEQYF	TGTGCCATCCAGACAGGCTACGAGCAGTACTTC
NA	NA	TRBJ2-7	TRBV7-9	CASSPRGNPYEQYF	TGTGCCAGCAGCCCCCGCGGGAACCCCTACGAGCAGTACTTC
NA	NA	TRBJ2-7	TRBV5-6	CASSLDLKGEQYF	TGTGCCAGCAGCTTGGACTTAAAGGGCGAGCAGTACTTC
TRBD1	NA	TRBJ1-1	TRBV6-4	CASRFTGTDTEAFF	TGTGCCAGCAGATTTACCGGGACAGACACTGAAGCTTTCTTT
NA	NA	TRBJ2-1	TRBV29-1	CSVEVGSPRYNEQFF	TGCAGCGTTGAAGTAGGCAGCCCAAGATACAATGAGCAGTTCTTC
NA	NA	TRBJ2-3	TRBV11-2	CASSLTSGGADTQYF	TGTGCCAGCAGCTTAACCTCGGGGGGCGCAGATACGCAGTATTTT
NA	NA	TRBJ2-2	TRBV19	CASSIAQGFTGELFF	TGTGCCAGTAGTATAGCACAGGGTTTCACCGGGGAGCTGTTTTTT
TRBD1	NA	TRBJ2-1	TRBV7-2	CASSWDREYNEQFF	TGTGCCAGCAGCTGGGACAGGGAGTACAATGAGCAGTTCTTC
NA	medium-sized	TRBJ2-1	TRBV4-2	CASSQDTGGSYNEQFF	TGTGCCAGCAGCCAAGATACCGGGGGTTCCTACAATGAGCAGTTCTTC
NA	NA	TRBJ2-3	TRBV27	CASSSTAWDTQYF	TGTGCCAGCAGTTCGACAGCCTGGGATACGCAGTATTTT
TRBD1	NA	TRBJ2-1	TRBV7-9	CASSLFFDRVNNEQFF	TGTGCCAGCAGCTTATTCTTCGACAGGGTGAACAATGAGCAGTTCTTC
NA	NA	TRBJ2-2	TRBV10-2	CASTGDAPTGELFF	TGCGCCAGCACCGGGGACGCCCCAACCGGGGAGCTGTTTTTT
TRBD2	NA	TRBJ2-5	TRBV29-1	CSARTSGTSLYF	TGCAGCGCAAGGACTAGCGGGACGAGTCTGTACTTC
TRBD2	NA	TRBJ2-5	TRBV9	CASSVASGGELETQYF	TGTGCCAGCAGCGTAGCTAGCGGGGGTGAGTTGGAGACCCAGTACTTC
NA	NA	TRBJ1-5	TRBV5-1	CASSLGVGNQPQHF	TGCGCCAGCAGCTTGGGTGTTGGCAATCAGCCCCAGCATTTT
NA	NA	TRBJ1-2	TRBV9	CASSTAGGYGYTF	TGTGCCAGCAGCACAGCGGGTGGCTATGGCTACACCTTC
NA	NA	TRBJ2-7	TRBV7-2	CASRLRGGQEYF	TGTGCCAGCAGACTAAGGGGGGGCCAGGAGTACTTC
TRBD1	few	TRBJ2-2	TRBV5-4	CASRPGTGSGELFF	TGTGCCAGCAGGCCCGGGACAGGGTCCGGGGAGCTGTTTTTT
NA	NA	TRBJ2-5	TRBV7-7	CASSHRRGETQYF	TGTGCCAGCAGCCATAGGAGGGGGGAGACCCAGTACTTC
NA	NA	TRBJ2-3	TRBV9	CASSVEIGGILEGTQYF	TGTGCCAGCAGCGTAGAGATAGGGGGGATTCTCGAGGGTACGCAGTATTTT
NA	NA	TRBJ2-2	TRBV7-6	CASRLDSGGELFF	TGTGCCAGCAGACTAGATTCGGGCGGGGAGCTGTTTTTT
NA	NA	TRBJ1-5	TRBV28	CASSLYGNQPQHF	TGTGCCAGCAGTTTATACGGTAATCAGCCCCAGCATTTT
TRBD1	once	TRBJ1-3	TRBV28	CVVRDRGNRLSIYF	TGTGTGGTTCGGGACAGGGGGAATCGTCTCTCCATATATTTT
NA	NA	TRBJ2-1	TRBV7-3	CASSLMGNEQFF	TGTGCCAGCAGCTTAATGGGGAATGAGCAGTTCTTC
NA	NA	TRBJ1-2	TRBV29-1	CSVPVQGENGYTF	TGCAGCGTTCCGGTCCAAGGGGAAAATGGCTACACCTTC
NA	NA	TRBJ2-7	TRBV11-2	CASSPPGRPLYEQYF	TGTGCCAGCAGCCCCCCCGGCAGGCCGCTCTACGAGCAGTACTTC